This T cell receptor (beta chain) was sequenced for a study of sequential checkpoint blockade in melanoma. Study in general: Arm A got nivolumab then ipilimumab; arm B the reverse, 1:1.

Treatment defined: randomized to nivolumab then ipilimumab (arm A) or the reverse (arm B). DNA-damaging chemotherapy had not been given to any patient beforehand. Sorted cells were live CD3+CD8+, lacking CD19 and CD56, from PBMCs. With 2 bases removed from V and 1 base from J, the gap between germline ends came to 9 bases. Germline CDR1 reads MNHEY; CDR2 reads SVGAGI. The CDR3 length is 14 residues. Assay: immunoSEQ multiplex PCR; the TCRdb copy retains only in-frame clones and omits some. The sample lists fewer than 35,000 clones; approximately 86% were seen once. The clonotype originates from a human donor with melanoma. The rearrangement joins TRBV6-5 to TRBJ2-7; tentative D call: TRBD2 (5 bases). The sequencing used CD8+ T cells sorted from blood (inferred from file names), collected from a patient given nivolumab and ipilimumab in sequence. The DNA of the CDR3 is TGTGCCAGCAGTTACATCGGGGAGTCCTACGAGCAGTACTTC. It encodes CASSYIGESYEQYF.